These 30 T cell receptor beta chains originate from one sample sequenced in a study of T cells expressing NK-cell markers. TCRdb reprocessed the 5' RACE reads and keeps a single row for each CDR3 protein, giving no DNA. Here the sample table reports around 470,000 distinct CDR3 sequences. The sample consisted of blood T cells: a sorted CD56 or NKG2C T cell subset, CD4+ or CD8+ T cells, or bulk PBMC T cells (not recorded which). These receptors all come from a woman in her forties or fifties in good health.

J is TRBJ2-2 and V is TRBV12-3 or TRBV12-4; TCRdb reports TRBD2, a call that lacks DNA to check it against. CDR3 length equals 15 residues. The CDR3: CASSLGLVNTGELFF.

The V and J genes are TRBV19 and TRBJ2-3. CDR1 LNHDA and CDR2 SQIVND come from the germline V gene (reference sequence). The CDR3 totals 13 residues. Here the CDR3 reads CASSVSGPNTQYF.

This chain connects TRBV30 to TRBJ1-1; TCRdb's assignment of TRBD1 cannot be checked, as there is no DNA. The CDR3 loop spans 16 amino acids. CDR1 GTSNPN and CDR2 SVGIG come from the germline V gene (reference sequence). CDR3 residues: CAWSVPGQLPNTEAFF.

The V and J genes are TRBV4-1 and TRBJ2-2; TCRdb returns TRBD2, unconfirmable since there is no DNA. The germline V gene encodes CDR1 MGHRA and CDR2 YSYEKL. This CDR3 comprises 15 residues. The CDR3 is CASSRGGGSGGELFF.

The V and J genes are TRBV9 and TRBJ2-3; with no DNA, the TCRdb D assignment of TRBD1 cannot be verified. Germline CDR1 SGDLS, CDR2 YYNGEE. The CDR3 length is 14 residues. This CDR3 reads CASSVAPPSDTQYF.

The chain employs TRBV7-9 and TRBJ1-2; as DNA is missing, the TRBD1 call by TCRdb cannot be tested. The CDR3 length is 15 residues. Germline CDR1 and CDR2: SEHNR and FQNEAQ (reference sequence). CDR3 residues: CASSAGAQDYYGYTF.

The rearrangement joins TRBV7-9 to TRBJ2-4; the D call from TCRdb, TRBD1, cannot be confirmed without DNA. The CDR3 loop spans 16 amino acids. Germline V gene lookup returns CDR1 SEHNR and CDR2 FQNEAQ (reference sequence). The CDR3 is CASSLVQGLAKNIQYF.

The V and J genes are TRBV12-3 or TRBV12-4 and TRBJ2-5; absent DNA, TCRdb's TRBD2 call cannot be checked. The CDR3 is 16 residues long. This chain's CDR3 is CASSPGRALARETQYF.

V and J are TRBV11-3 and TRBJ2-5; the TCRdb call, TRBD1, lacks DNA for checking. The CDR3 covers 16 residues. CDR1 is SGHNT and CDR2 is YENEEA in the germline V gene. This CDR3 is CASSGPLTGGKETQYF.

This chain uses TRBV7-9 with TRBJ1-2; TCRdb indicates TRBD1, and absent DNA this call remains unverified. Germline CDR1 and CDR2: SEHNR and FQNEAQ (reference sequence). The CDR3 sequence is 16 residues long. CDR3 protein: CASSPQSPQINYGYTF. The full variable domain, rest sourced from reference TRBV7-9 and TRBJ1-2, is DTGVSQNPRHKITKRGQNVTFRCDPISEHNRLYWYRQTLGQGPEFLTYFQNEAQLEKSRLLSDRFSAERPKGSFSTLEIQRTEQGDSAMYLCASSPQSPQINYGYTFGSGTRLTVV.

The genes are TRBV5-1 and TRBJ2-3; TCRdb designates TRBD1, a call that cannot be tested without DNA. The CDR3 is 14 amino acids. Germline values: CDR1 SGHRS, CDR2 YFSETQ. The CDR3 loop is CASSAQGFTDTQYF. The whole variable domain, filled in from reference TRBV5-1 and TRBJ2-3, reads KAGVTQTPRYLIKTRGQQVTLSCSPISGHRSVSWYQQTPGQGLQFLFEYFSETQRNKGNFPGRFSGRQFSNSRSEMNVSTLELGDSALYLCASSAQGFTDTQYFGPGTRLTVL.

The chain has TRBV20-1 and TRBJ2-1. CDR3 length equals 14 residues. Germline-derived CDR1 and CDR2 are DFQATT and SNEGSKA (reference sequence). The CDR3 reads CSAIDGSFYNEQFF.

The V call is TRBV5-1, the J call TRBJ2-1; TCRdb outputs TRBD2, but without DNA this stays unchecked. CDR1 is SGHRS and CDR2 is YFSETQ in the germline V gene. The CDR3 totals 16 residues. The chain's CDR3 is CASSGERTSVYNEQFF.

V gene TRBV12-3 or TRBV12-4 combines with J gene TRBJ1-5; TCRdb designates TRBD1, a call that cannot be tested without DNA. The CDR3 consists of 18 residues. The CDR3 here is CASSEMTRWDRGSQPQHF.

The chain is built from TRBV6-5 and TRBJ1-2. The CDR3 length is 14 residues. CDR1 MNHEY and CDR2 SVGAGI come from the germline V gene. CDR3 residues: CASRSPTSSYGYTF.

The chain has TRBV5-5 and TRBJ2-1; TCRdb indicates TRBD1, and absent DNA this call remains unverified. The length of the CDR3 is 15 residues. Germline V gene data show CDR1 as SGHKS and CDR2 as YYEKEE (reference sequence). This CDR3 is CASSLQGQPYNEQFF.

The V and J genes are TRBV6-5 and TRBJ1-4; the D gene TCRdb calls, TRBD1, cannot be checked with no DNA. The length of the CDR3 is 16 residues. In germline, CDR1 is MNHEY, CDR2 SVGAGI. The CDR3 loop reads CASRTGTGGRNEKLFF.

The rearrangement uses TRBV7-9 and TRBJ1-4; absent DNA, TCRdb's TRBD1 call cannot be checked. The CDR3 extends over 16 amino acids. Germline CDR1 is SEHNR and CDR2 is FQNEAQ (reference sequence). CDR3 in amino acids: CAIRRQGSLANEKLFF.

CDR3 region: CASSYSGGRTGYNEQFF. The chain has TRBV6-5 and TRBJ2-1; the D call from TCRdb, TRBD2, cannot be confirmed without DNA. CDR1 MNHEY and CDR2 SVGAGI come from the germline V gene. CDR3 length equals 17 residues.

The V gene is TRBV4-1, the J gene TRBJ2-1; the TCRdb call, TRBD1, lacks DNA for checking. The CDR3 sequence is 15 residues long. The V gene's germline CDR1 is MGHRA and CDR2 YSYEKL. The CDR3 region is CASSHLGRGKDEQFF.

This chain joins TRBV4-1 and TRBJ1-2; as DNA is missing, the TRBD1 call by TCRdb cannot be tested. Germline CDR1 reads MGHRA; CDR2 reads YSYEKL. CDR3 size: 14 residues. CDR3 protein: CASSQGTGGYGYTF.

This sequence joins TRBV6-2 or TRBV6-3 and TRBJ2-1; absent DNA, TCRdb's TRBD2 call cannot be checked. Per germline, CDR1 MNHEY and CDR2 SVGEGT. This CDR3 has 18 amino acids. CDR3 loop: CASSYSNSAGGPGNEQFF.

The V gene is TRBV10-3, the J gene TRBJ1-5. Germline V CDR1 and CDR2: ENHRY, SYGVKD. The CDR3 spans 11 residues. CDR3 loop: CASGGLQPQHF.

The V call is TRBV9, the J call TRBJ1-2; TCRdb's D call, TRBD1, is unchecked because there is no DNA. Germline assignment: CDR1 SGDLS and CDR2 YYNGEE. CDR3 length equals 15 residues. The CDR3 sequence: CASSVGPGASYGYTF.

V and J are TRBV5-5 and TRBJ2-1. Germline V gene lookup returns CDR1 SGHKS and CDR2 YYEKEE (reference sequence). The CDR3 is made up of 12 amino acids. CDR3: CASRVIGNEQFF.

The rearrangement uses TRBV4-2 and TRBJ1-1; TCRdb calls TRBD1, which cannot be checked without DNA. The CDR3 spans 15 residues. The germline gives CDR1 LGHNA, CDR2 YNFKEQ. The CDR3 sequence is CASSPTGTPFTEAFF.

The V and J genes are TRBV12-3 or TRBV12-4 and TRBJ2-3; as DNA is missing, the TRBD1 call by TCRdb cannot be tested. There are 14 residues in the CDR3. CDR3 amino acids: CASSYDRHTDTQYF.

The chain couples TRBV6-5 to TRBJ1-2; TCRdb picks TRBD1, but there is no DNA to check that call. The CDR3 has 15 amino acids. Germline-derived CDR1 and CDR2 are MNHEY and SVGAGI. The chain's CDR3 is CASSPGTGGWDGYTF.

The chain couples TRBV29-1 to TRBJ2-4. In germline, CDR1 is SQVTM, CDR2 ANQGSEA. This CDR3 spans 13 amino acids. CDR3: CSVAIVAKNIQYF.

The chain uses TRBV24-1 and TRBJ2-3; lacking DNA, the TRBD1 call made by TCRdb goes unchecked. This CDR3 is built from 12 residues. Germline-derived CDR1 and CDR2 are KGHDR and SFDVKD. The CDR3 loop reads CATSRHGDTQYF.